A selection of T cell receptor beta chains follows, all from one sample in a study of a mutant IDH1 vaccine in newly diagnosed glioma. Method: immunoSEQ multiplex PCR; TCRdb's copy keeps in-frame clones and lacks some. The table lists some 60,000 clones, 80% to 90% of them singletons. For these TCRs, the target antigens are not known. This specimen was PBMCs, taken from a glioma patient whose treatment included an IDH1 peptide vaccine. These receptors were obtained from a man aged 40-49 years with glioma. The CDR3 runs from the conserved cysteine through the conserved F or W. Each record gives: clone size, J gene, V gene, CDR3 protein. Size tells how often a clone was seen (once, few, many) or the class of an expanded clone, and some rows leave it out.

- | TRBJ2-3 | TRBV5-1 | CASTNWGMRTSGRNTQYF
- | TRBJ2-7 | TRBV28 | CASSYRGRASSYEQYF
- | TRBJ2-7 | TRBV7-6 | CASSYRGTYEQYF
- | TRBJ1-4 | TRBV30 | CAWSFLTGEKLFF
- | TRBJ1-5 | TRBV20-1 | CSASSGGAQHF
- | TRBJ2-1 | TRBV6-4 | CDGDRNRYNEQFF
- | TRBJ2-7 | TRBV14 | CASSERYTGSLDEQYF
- | TRBJ1-5 | TRBV27 | CASSLSGSNQPQHF
- | TRBJ2-2 | TRBV7-6 | CASSLGGSGNTGELFF
once | TRBJ2-3 | TRBV5-6 | CATMRGFADTQYF
- | TRBJ2-1 | TRBV18 | CASLPFGSGSSEQFF
once | TRBJ2-7 | TRBV5-5 | CASSLRGDSSSYEQYF
- | TRBJ2-3 | TRBV18 | CASSPLRQGTDTQYF
- | TRBJ2-6 | TRBV19 | CASMESQGPAGANVLTF
- | - | TRBV30 | CAWREVADEQYF
- | TRBJ2-7 | TRBV7-9 | CASSSIRTGNEQYF
- | TRBJ2-5 | TRBV11-3 | CASSLGGLAGEQETQYF
once | TRBJ1-3 | TRBV12-5 | CASVYRAGNTIYF
- | TRBJ2-3 | TRBV9 | CASSVAVHTDTQYF
- | TRBJ2-7 | TRBV18 | CASSYLPGGTNYEQYF
- | TRBJ1-3 | TRBV7-9 | CASSSDNRNTIYF
- | TRBJ2-7 | TRBV7-2 | CASSERRGFEQYF
- | TRBJ1-5 | TRBV28 | CASRPMDRGANQPQHF
once | TRBJ2-1 | TRBV4-3 | CASSQDAGPNNEQFF
few | TRBJ1-1 | TRBV9 | CASSALMDGNTEAFF
few | TRBJ1-5 | TRBV27 | CASSLVGSNQPQHF
- | TRBJ1-3 | TRBV19 | CASGIHDPGYTIYF
- | TRBJ2-7 | TRBV21-1 | CASNQTPEPREQYF
- | TRBJ2-5 | TRBV27 | CASSLGLGRGFQETQYF
- | TRBJ1-5 | TRBV2 | CASRGQGIGNQPQHF
- | TRBJ2-2 | TRBV29-1 | CSVEDSPKGGELFF
- | TRBJ2-1 | TRBV18 | CASSPKQAGVLNEQFF
- | TRBJ1-1 | TRBV7-2 | CASSLHRRDGTEAFF
- | TRBJ1-2 | TRBV7-7 | CASSSPDISNYGYTF
- | TRBJ2-5 | TRBV28 | CARNRGLKETQYF
once | TRBJ1-1 | TRBV18 | CASSPPRQGKFSEAFF
- | TRBJ2-7 | TRBV5-4 | CASSLEGGGPPREQYF
- | TRBJ1-2 | TRBV19 | CASSTRQDSTNYGYTF
once | TRBJ2-7 | TRBV6-5 | CASSFRDRPSYEQYF
- | TRBJ2-5 | TRBV29-1 | CSAVDPGGETQYF
- | TRBJ2-1 | TRBV30 | CAWSGGTSGADSSYNEQFF
- | TRBJ2-7 | TRBV7-2 | CASSSPMGLATYEQYF
- | TRBJ2-1 | TRBV9 | CASSVAFGASGHNEQFF
- | TRBJ2-5 | TRBV5-1 | CASSLIGTGVTETQYF
- | TRBJ1-4 | TRBV6-5 | CASSYSRLATNEKLFF
- | TRBJ2-7 | TRBV27 | CANPPHRSTPYEQYF
- | TRBJ1-5 | TRBV7-9 | CASSPLSNQPQHF
once | TRBJ2-7 | TRBV4-3 | CASSQDGQGSSYEQYF
medium-sized | TRBJ1-1 | TRBV5-8 | CASSPGRRNTEAFF
- | TRBJ1-3 | TRBV7-3 | CASSYQGTGNTIYF
- | TRBJ1-1 | TRBV6-5 | CASSRRSRNTEAFF
few | TRBJ1-1 | TRBV5-1 | CASSLEPNTEAFF
- | TRBJ1-2 | TRBV2 | CASSEIGASYGYTF
- | TRBJ2-5 | TRBV5-1 | CASSWRVTQYF
- | TRBJ1-1 | TRBV6-5 | CASSYSQGTEAFF
few | TRBJ1-1 | TRBV18 | CASSTGWGQNTEAFF
- | TRBJ1-1 | TRBV28 | CASSLGGDTEAFF
few | TRBJ1-5 | TRBV30 | CAWSVGDRTDNQPQHF